This T cell receptor (beta chain) was obtained from a study of cytomegalovirus exposure and HLA in healthy donors. Primers: 60 Vbeta forward and 13 Jbeta reverse. Assay: immunoSEQ multiplex PCR; the TCRdb copy retains only in-frame clones and omits some. The table records over 55,000 clones, more than 75% of them present only once. On this clone: As yet, its antigen is unknown.

Study-wide findings and caveats: DRB1 showed the most TCR associations and HLA-C the fewest in a later analysis, as rates varied by HLA locus. HLA alleles showed associations with around 15,000 TCR beta sequences in a later analysis, at a 0.05 false discovery rate. A later analysis found that most CMV-associated TCR beta chains appeared HLA-restricted.

This clonotype originated in a man aged 18 to 29 in good health and CMV-seronegative. Sequences were obtained from PBMCs.

Here the CDR3 reads CASSPRTGSNTEAFF. DNA for the CDR3: TGTGCCAGCAGCCCTCGGACAGGCTCTAACACTGAAGCTTTCTTT. The gene calls are TRBV7-9 and TRBJ1-1; 7 bases are shared with TRBD1. After removal of 5 bases from V and 2 bases from J, the junction contained 8 bases not matched to a gene. This CDR3 is 15 amino acids long. Germline-derived CDR1 and CDR2 are SEHNR and FQNEAQ (reference sequence). The whole variable domain, remainder taken from reference TRBV7-9 and TRBJ1-1, is DTGVSQNPRHKITKRGQNVTFRCDPISEHNRLYWYRQTLGQGPEFLTYFQNEAQLEKSRLLSDRFSAERPKGSFSTLEIQRTEQGDSAMYLCASSPRTGSNTEAFFGQGTRLTVV.